Listed below are T cell receptor beta chains from one sample, sequenced in a study of cytomegalovirus exposure and HLA in healthy donors. Produced via immunoSEQ multiplex PCR; TCRdb's table is partial and in-frame only. The profile shows about 84,000 clones, 63% of them singletons. Sequencing used PBMCs. These receptor sequences come from a woman in her thirties or forties in good health and CMV-seropositive. Both conserved end residues are part of each CDR3. The D gene is left open where the match is weak. The size entry is marked missing in some rows and otherwise reads once, few, many or a size class.

d_gene: -; j_gene: TRBJ1-5; v_gene: TRBV27; abundance: -; CDR3nt: TGTGCCAGCAGTTTAGGTCTTCTAGGTATCACCATCCCGACCCAGCATTTT; CDR3aa: CASSLGLLGITIPTQHF
d_gene: TRBD1; j_gene: TRBJ2-4; v_gene: TRBV28; abundance: -; CDR3nt: TGTGCCAGCACTTCCGGGACAGGGTTAACCAAAAACATTCAGTACTTC; CDR3aa: CASTSGTGLTKNIQYF
d_gene: TRBD1; j_gene: TRBJ2-5; v_gene: TRBV2; abundance: -; CDR3nt: TGTGCCAGCAGTACAGACCAGGGGGCAGAGACCCAGTACTTC; CDR3aa: CASSTDQGAETQYF
d_gene: -; j_gene: TRBJ2-7; v_gene: TRBV19; abundance: -; CDR3nt: TGTGCCAGTACCTCAGATCCAGGACAGAAGCAGTACTTC; CDR3aa: CASTSDPGQKQYF
d_gene: -; j_gene: TRBJ2-5; v_gene: TRBV19; abundance: -; CDR3nt: TGTGCCAGTAGGAGTCTATATGCCCAAGAGACCCAGTACTTC; CDR3aa: CASRSLYAQETQYF
d_gene: -; j_gene: TRBJ2-7; v_gene: TRBV11-2; abundance: -; CDR3nt: TGTGCCAGCAGCTCGGGAGCCTACGAGCAGTACTTC; CDR3aa: CASSSGAYEQYF
d_gene: -; j_gene: TRBJ2-5; v_gene: TRBV5-6; abundance: -; CDR3nt: TGTGCCAGCAGCGTACAAGAGACCCAGTACTTC; CDR3aa: CASSVQETQYF
d_gene: TRBD1; j_gene: TRBJ1-1; v_gene: TRBV28; abundance: -; CDR3nt: TGTGCCAGCAGTGGACAGGGAGAGAACACTGAAGCTTTCTTT; CDR3aa: CASSGQGENTEAFF
d_gene: -; j_gene: TRBJ2-7; v_gene: TRBV2; abundance: -; CDR3nt: TGTGCCAGCCGGACAGTTCCCTACGAGCAGTACTTC; CDR3aa: CASRTVPYEQYF
d_gene: TRBD2; j_gene: TRBJ2-1; v_gene: TRBV28; abundance: -; CDR3nt: TGTGCCAGCAGTTTTCGTAGCGGGAGGGGATCCTACAATGAGCAGTTCTTC; CDR3aa: CASSFRSGRGSYNEQFF
d_gene: TRBD1; j_gene: TRBJ1-5; v_gene: TRBV4-2; abundance: -; CDR3nt: TGTGCCAGCAGCCAAGAGGACAGGGGATGGGACAATCAGCCCCAGCATTTT; CDR3aa: CASSQEDRGWDNQPQHF
d_gene: TRBD1; j_gene: TRBJ1-1; v_gene: TRBV4-2; abundance: -; CDR3nt: TGTGCCAGCAGCCATACCGGACAGGGGAACACTGAAGCTTTCTTT; CDR3aa: CASSHTGQGNTEAFF
d_gene: -; j_gene: TRBJ2-7; v_gene: TRBV6-5; abundance: -; CDR3nt: TGTGCCAGCAGTGCTCCGGAGCGGGCCACATACGAGCAGTACTTC; CDR3aa: CASSAPERATYEQYF
d_gene: TRBD1; j_gene: TRBJ2-7; v_gene: TRBV9; abundance: -; CDR3nt: TGTGCCAGCAGCGTAACAGGGGGAAGGGAGCAGTACTTC; CDR3aa: CASSVTGGREQYF
d_gene: -; j_gene: TRBJ1-2; v_gene: TRBV28; abundance: -; CDR3nt: TGTGCCAGCAACCTATCGCGCGGCAGATCTAACTATGGCTACACCTTC; CDR3aa: CASNLSRGRSNYGYTF
d_gene: -; j_gene: TRBJ2-3; v_gene: TRBV11-3; abundance: -; CDR3nt: TGTGCCAGCAGCTTATTCGGGGCAGGGGGCACAGATACGCAGTATTTT; CDR3aa: CASSLFGAGGTDTQYF
d_gene: TRBD2; j_gene: TRBJ2-7; v_gene: TRBV5-4; abundance: -; CDR3nt: TGTGCCAGCAGCTTGGCCGGGGCTAGCGGGCGCTACGAGCAGTACTTC; CDR3aa: CASSLAGASGRYEQYF
d_gene: TRBD2; j_gene: TRBJ2-1; v_gene: TRBV5-5; abundance: -; CDR3nt: TGTGCCAGCAGCTTAAGACTAGCGGGAGGGAGCTCCTACAATGAGCAGTTCTTC; CDR3aa: CASSLRLAGGSSYNEQFF
d_gene: TRBD2; j_gene: TRBJ2-7; v_gene: TRBV27; abundance: -; CDR3nt: TGTGCCAGCAGTTTAAGCGGGAGGGCGGCCTACGAGCAGTACTTC; CDR3aa: CASSLSGRAAYEQYF
d_gene: -; j_gene: TRBJ2-7; v_gene: TRBV9; abundance: -; CDR3nt: TGTGCCAGCAGCGTAGAGGCTAGCACCTACGAGCAGTACTTC; CDR3aa: CASSVEASTYEQYF
d_gene: -; j_gene: TRBJ1-3; v_gene: TRBV28; abundance: -; CDR3nt: TGTGCCAGCAGTGATGGGGGCGCTGGAAACACCATATATTTT; CDR3aa: CASSDGGAGNTIYF
d_gene: -; j_gene: TRBJ2-1; v_gene: TRBV19; abundance: -; CDR3nt: TGTGCCAGTAGTGACAGTATTCACTCCTACAATGAGCAGTTCTTC; CDR3aa: CASSDSIHSYNEQFF
d_gene: TRBD2; j_gene: TRBJ2-1; v_gene: TRBV6-6; abundance: -; CDR3nt: TGTGCCAGCAGTTACGGGACTAGCGGGAGTCGGGAGTTCTTC; CDR3aa: CASSYGTSGSREFF
d_gene: TRBD1; j_gene: TRBJ1-2; v_gene: TRBV25-1; abundance: -; CDR3nt: TGTGCCAGCACAAGGACAGGGGGATCTTACTATGGCTACACCTTC; CDR3aa: CASTRTGGSYYGYTF
d_gene: -; j_gene: TRBJ1-1; v_gene: TRBV19; abundance: -; CDR3nt: TGTGCCAGTAGTACCCTGGGACACTTGGGCACTGAAGCTTTCTTT; CDR3aa: CASSTLGHLGTEAFF
d_gene: TRBD1; j_gene: TRBJ1-4; v_gene: TRBV2; abundance: -; CDR3nt: TGTGCCAGCACAAGGACAGGGCAAGAAAAACTGTTTTTT; CDR3aa: CASTRTGQEKLFF
d_gene: -; j_gene: TRBJ2-1; v_gene: TRBV25-1; abundance: few; CDR3nt: TGTGCCAGCAGTCATTTGACTGGGGGCGATGAGCAGTTCTTC; CDR3aa: CASSHLTGGDEQFF
d_gene: TRBD1; j_gene: TRBJ2-3; v_gene: TRBV4-3; abundance: -; CDR3nt: TGCGCCAGCAGCCGGGGGACAACAGGGGATTTCCTCACAGATACGCAGTATTTT; CDR3aa: CASSRGTTGDFLTDTQYF
d_gene: -; j_gene: TRBJ2-7; v_gene: TRBV6-6; abundance: -; CDR3nt: TGTGCCAGCAGTTCGCAGGCAGGGCGGTACGAGCAGTACTTC; CDR3aa: CASSSQAGRYEQYF
d_gene: -; j_gene: TRBJ2-3; v_gene: TRBV6-4; abundance: -; CDR3nt: TGTGCCAGCAGTGAGGAACTAGTTGGGTACACAGATACGCAGTATTTT; CDR3aa: CASSEELVGYTDTQYF
d_gene: -; j_gene: TRBJ2-1; v_gene: TRBV5-1; abundance: -; CDR3nt: TGCGCCAGCAGCTTGGATGGACCGAGGGACAATGAGCAGTTCTTC; CDR3aa: CASSLDGPRDNEQFF
d_gene: -; j_gene: TRBJ1-1; v_gene: TRBV9; abundance: once; CDR3nt: TGTGCCAGCAGCGTAGCGGCACTAGTAAACACTGAAGCTTTCTTT; CDR3aa: CASSVAALVNTEAFF
d_gene: TRBD2; j_gene: TRBJ2-1; v_gene: TRBV7-6; abundance: -; CDR3nt: TGTGCCAGCAGCTTAGCGTTACTAGCGGGAGGGAATGAGCAGTTCTTC; CDR3aa: CASSLALLAGGNEQFF
d_gene: -; j_gene: TRBJ1-2; v_gene: TRBV5-7; abundance: few; CDR3nt: TGTGCCAGCAGCCCTAAAGCCTATGGCTACACCTTC; CDR3aa: CASSPKAYGYTF
d_gene: -; j_gene: TRBJ2-7; v_gene: TRBV2; abundance: -; CDR3nt: TGTGCCAGCAACCCGCAACCAGGTGGCTACGAGCAGTACTTC; CDR3aa: CASNPQPGGYEQYF
d_gene: TRBD2; j_gene: TRBJ2-7; v_gene: TRBV7-2; abundance: -; CDR3nt: TGTGCCAGCAGCCCGCCCCTGAGGATTAGCGGGAGACTCGGCTACGAGCAGTACTTC; CDR3aa: CASSPPLRISGRLGYEQYF